A selection of T cell receptor beta chains follows, all from one sample in a study of radiation and T cells in renal cell carcinoma. Profiling relied on immunoSEQ multiplex PCR, and the TCRdb table lists in-frame clones only, not all of them. Of around 81,000 clones in the sample, approximately 86% were seen once. The sequencing here drew on blood, taken from a patient whose treatment included radiotherapy and nephrectomy. Receptors were obtained from a man over 45 with renal cell carcinoma. CDR3s include the opening cysteine and the closing phenylalanine or tryptophan. The D gene is left open where the match is weak. For some rows the clone size is stated as once, few or many, or as a class when expanded; others skip it.

v_gene	d_gene	abundance	j_gene	CDR3aa	CDR3nt
TRBV7-9	-	-	TRBJ2-1	CASSLVDEQFF	TGTGCCAGCAGTCTTGTCGATGAGCAGTTCTTC
TRBV5-8	TRBD1	-	TRBJ2-3	CASSFGTGGADTQYF	TGTGCCAGCAGCTTCGGGACAGGGGGGGCAGATACGCAGTATTTT
TRBV28	-	-	TRBJ2-7	CASSLAALGESSYEQYF	TGTGCCAGCAGTTTAGCCGCTTTGGGGGAGAGCTCCTACGAGCAGTACTTC
TRBV6-6	-	-	TRBJ2-5	CASSIQGETQYF	TGTGCCAGCAGTATACAGGGAGAGACCCAGTACTTC
TRBV6-1	-	-	TRBJ1-2	CASRVWENYGYTF	TGTGCCAGCCGGGTATGGGAGAACTATGGCTACACCTTC
TRBV7-3	TRBD2	once	TRBJ2-2	CASSLRAAGANTGELFF	TGTGCCAGCAGCTTAAGAGCAGCGGGGGCTAACACCGGGGAGCTGTTTTTT
TRBV5-1	TRBD2	-	TRBJ2-7	CASSLSTSGRVEQYF	TGCGCCAGCAGCTTGTCAACTAGCGGGAGGGTCGAGCAGTACTTC
TRBV4-3	TRBD2	once	TRBJ2-1	CASSQPSGGINEQFF	TGCGCCAGCAGCCAGCCTAGCGGGGGTATCAATGAGCAGTTCTTC
TRBV9	-	once	TRBJ2-2	CASSVRFTEGELFF	TGTGCCAGCAGCGTACGGTTTACCGAAGGGGAGCTGTTTTTT
TRBV6-4	-	once	TRBJ2-7	CASRDKDRYSYEQYF	TGTGCCAGCAGGGACAAGGACAGATACTCCTACGAGCAGTACTTC